Listed below are T cell receptor beta chains from one sample, sequenced in a study of neurological immune-mediated disorders. Each CDR3 protein is one row after TCRdb ran MiXCR on the 5' RACE reads. The table lists about 59,000 distinct CDR3 sequences, around 24% of them singletons. The specimen was PBMCs. These receptor sequences come from a man aged 55 to 70 with HTLV-1-associated myelopathy (HAM/TSP). Each CDR3 is given without its conserved first and last residue.

v_call	j_call	cdr3_aa
TRBV11-2	TRBJ2-7	ASSLDSDEQY
TRBV6-5	TRBJ2-1	ASSYSGGRGSNEQF
TRBV5-1	TRBJ2-2	ASSLEATHTGELF
TRBV5-1	TRBJ2-1	ASSLGARGSGEQF
TRBV4-1	TRBJ1-1	ASSRMGNTEAF
TRBV12-3/TRBV12-4	TRBJ2-7	ASSKAYEQY
TRBV9	TRBJ1-2	ASSVENTGLYGYT
TRBV7-2	TRBJ1-2	ASSTRERGGYT
TRBV9	TRBJ2-7	SSSSTTGTYEQY
TRBV20-1	TRBJ2-2	SASLLSGSGTGELF
TRBV7-9	TRBJ1-1	ASSLGDGRLNTEAF
TRBV12-3/TRBV12-4	TRBJ2-7	ASRVFHDTRSYEQY
TRBV29-1	TRBJ2-6	SVGTGANVLT
TRBV3-1	TRBJ1-6	ASSSEQGNSPLH
TRBV6-1	TRBJ1-6	ASSVWGKGGESESPLH
TRBV20-1	TRBJ2-6	SARGPQGLSGANVLT
TRBV10-3	TRBJ2-1	AISELGPLSYNEQF
TRBV6-5	TRBJ2-3	AIRDRNTDTQY
TRBV28	TRBJ2-7	ASCWGAGTNHYEQY
TRBV5-1	TRBJ2-1	ASSLAPAGAAYNEQF
TRBV9	TRBJ2-1	ASGPLGIHNEQF
TRBV24-1	TRBJ2-6	ATRGGQAKPSGANVLT
TRBV20-1	TRBJ2-3	SALNPSRGTDTQY
TRBV29-1	TRBJ2-7	SVVLREGVYEQY
TRBV21-1	TRBJ2-7	ASSKADSTSYEQY
TRBV18	TRBJ1-2	ASSLDRENYT
TRBV20-1	TRBJ2-1	SARGPPPPKAYNEQF
TRBV29-1	TRBJ2-5	SVVRDQETQY
TRBV4-2	TRBJ2-3	ASSLGDGRADTQY
TRBV5-1	TRBJ1-2	ASSLGQGTYGYT
TRBV5-1	TRBJ2-7	ASSFAAGSLEQY
TRBV2	TRBJ1-5	ASSPYGGVEAQH